This TCR beta chain was captured by sequencing in a study of T cells in women clearing cervical HPV infection. Using immunoSEQ multiplex PCR, the repertoire was profiled, and TCRdb retains in-frame clones only, with some absent. This table lists about 30,000 clones. The TCR was taken from a woman aged 18 to 75 with a cervical HPV16 infection that either progressed to CIN3+ or cleared (not recorded which). The material sequenced was blood buffy coat.

The CDR3 here is CAISAGLAGTTDTQYF. Partial CDR3 DNA: TGTGCCATCAGTGCCGGTCTAGCGGGAACCACAGATACG. V is TRBV10-3 and J is TRBJ2-3, with 9 bases fitting TRBD2. With the read ending 3 residues before the CDR3 end, the germline J gene is used to fill in that end. Unmatched junction bases numbered 7, after V lost 4 bases and J lost 2 bases. Per the germline V gene, CDR1 is ENHRY and CDR2 is SYGVKD. The CDR3 runs 16 residues.